The rows below give T cell receptor beta chains drawn from one sample of a study of blood T cells in healthy people across ages. TCRdb independently ran MiXCR on the 5' RACE reads; one entry per CDR3 protein. The sample has about 630,000 distinct CDR3 sequences; over 20% are singletons. The sequenced material came from blood. The receptors come from a man between 65 and 85 years old in good health. CDR3s include the opening cysteine and the closing phenylalanine or tryptophan. A D gene is named only where the DNA matches it firmly. The size entry is marked missing in some rows and otherwise reads once, few, many or a size class.

v_call	j_call	d_call	clone_size	cdr3_aa	cdr3_nt
TRBV7-2	TRBJ2-7	.	.	CASSLGSNEQYF	TGTGCCAGCAGCTTAGGGAGTAACGAGCAGTACTTC
TRBV4-3	TRBJ2-3	TRBD2	few	CASSQVSGRGVIDTQYF	TGCGCCAGCAGCCAAGTCTCGGGGCGGGGGGTGATAGATACGCAGTATTTT
TRBV3-1	TRBJ2-7	.	many	CASAALPGDRAEQYF	TGTGCCAGCGCCGCTCTGCCAGGGGATAGAGCCGAGCAGTACTTC
TRBV7-9	TRBJ2-5	TRBD1	.	CASSSRTGLQETQYF	TGTGCCAGCAGCTCCCGGACAGGCCTACAGGAGACCCAGTACTTC
TRBV7-7	TRBJ2-1	TRBD2	.	CASRPSGYNEQFF	TGTGCTAGCAGACCTAGCGGGTACAATGAGCAGTTCTTC
TRBV4-3	TRBJ1-4	TRBD1	few	CASSPGQTHSSNEKLFF	TGCGCCAGCAGCCCGGGACAGACCCACTCCTCTAATGAAAAACTGTTTTTT
TRBV12-3/TRBV12-4	TRBJ2-3	.	few	CASSLGFVIDTQYF	TGTGCCAGCAGTTTAGGTTTTGTCATAGATACGCAGTATTTT
TRBV7-9	TRBJ2-3	.	.	CASSSGNIDTQYF	TGTGCCAGCAGCTCGGGGAATATAGATACGCAGTATTTT
TRBV5-5	TRBJ2-3	TRBD1	.	CASSLGGQGTTDTQYF	TGTGCCAGCAGCTTGGGGGGACAGGGGACGACAGATACGCAGTATTTT
TRBV20-1	TRBJ2-3	TRBD2	few	CSARELVAGVRDTQYF	TGCAGTGCTAGAGAGCTGGTAGCGGGAGTTAGAGATACGCAGTATTTT
TRBV7-6	TRBJ2-5	TRBD2	.	CASSLVLAGELETQYF	TGTGCCAGCAGCTTAGTGCTAGCGGGAGAGTTGGAGACTCAGTACTTC
TRBV2	TRBJ1-1	TRBD1	.	CASLQGASTEAFF	TGTGCCAGTCTACAGGGGGCGAGCACTGAAGCTTTCTTT
TRBV2	TRBJ2-2	TRBD2	.	CASRGLAGGAGELFF	TGTGCCAGCAGGGGACTAGCGGGAGGCGCCGGGGAGCTGTTTTTT
TRBV19	TRBJ2-2	.	few	CATALGRAGELFF	TGTGCCACCGCTTTGGGGCGAGCGGGGGAGCTGTTTTTT
TRBV9	TRBJ2-1	.	few	CASSAVEYNEQFF	TGTGCCAGCAGCGCCGTGGAATACAATGAGCAGTTCTTC
TRBV29-1	TRBJ2-1	.	.	CSAMTRYYNEQFF	TGCAGCGCTATGACTAGATACTACAATGAGCAGTTCTTC
TRBV12-3/TRBV12-4	TRBJ2-7	TRBD2	few	CASTMGLGSYEQYF	TGTGCCAGCACCATGGGACTAGGGTCCTACGAGCAGTACTTC
TRBV20-1	TRBJ2-1	.	.	CSARGATSNEQFF	TGCAGTGCTAGAGGGGCGACCTCCAATGAGCAGTTCTTC
TRBV12-3/TRBV12-4	TRBJ2-7	TRBD2	few	CASLAGPSYEQYF	TGTGCCAGCCTAGCGGGTCCCTCCTACGAGCAGTACTTC
TRBV4-3	TRBJ2-1	TRBD2	.	CASSQTTGGLVSYNEQFF	TGCGCCAGCAGCCAGACGACGGGGGGTTTAGTCTCCTACAATGAGCAGTTCTTC
TRBV7-9	TRBJ2-5	TRBD1	many	CASSSGQGLRETQYF	TGTGCCAGCAGCTCTGGACAGGGGCTTAGGGAGACCCAGTACTTC
TRBV6-1	TRBJ1-2	TRBD1	.	CASSEAGGTGKYGYTF	TGTGCCAGCAGTGAAGCGGGTGGGACAGGGAAGTATGGCTACACCTTC
TRBV12-5	TRBJ1-2	.	few	CASGLGLGQYGYTF	TGTGCTAGTGGTTTGGGCCTCGGACAGTATGGCTACACCTTC
TRBV6-2/TRBV6-3	TRBJ2-5	TRBD2	.	CASSYPAGGVGETQYF	TGTGCCAGCAGTTACCCTGCGGGAGGTGTCGGGGAGACCCAGTACTTC
TRBV24-1	TRBJ2-5	.	many	CATSDPRNVGTQYF	TGTGCCACCAGTGACCCCCGGAATGTTGGGACCCAGTACTTC
TRBV5-1	TRBJ2-6	.	once	CASSPIEGFGANVLTF	TGCGCCAGCAGCCCCATTGAGGGATTTGGGGCCAACGTCCTGACTTTC
TRBV6-2/TRBV6-3	TRBJ2-7	.	.	CASSYSGRRDEQYF	TGTGCCAGCAGTTACTCGGGGAGGCGTGACGAGCAGTACTTC
TRBV25-1	TRBJ2-4	TRBD2	.	CASSREGGLAGEDIQYF	TGTGCCAGCAGTAGGGAGGGCGGACTAGCGGGAGAGGACATTCAGTACTTC
TRBV6-5	TRBJ2-7	TRBD2	.	CASSSPGLLDEQYF	TGTGCCAGCAGTTCACCGGGACTACTAGACGAGCAGTACTTC
TRBV20-1	TRBJ2-7	TRBD2	few	CSARPLADSYEQYF	TGCAGTGCTAGACCGCTAGCGGACTCCTACGAGCAGTACTTC
TRBV12-3/TRBV12-4	TRBJ2-5	.	few	CASSSRTGLAGQETQYF	TGTGCCAGCAGTTCAAGGACAGGGCTAGCGGGACAAGAGACCCAGTACTTC
TRBV20-1	TRBJ2-3	TRBD2	few	CSARDRLAGDADTQYF	TGCAGTGCTAGGGACCGACTAGCGGGAGACGCAGATACGCAGTATTTT
TRBV18	TRBJ2-7	.	.	CASSPGSRDEQYF	TGTGCCAGCTCACCAGGCAGTAGGGACGAGCAGTACTTC
TRBV20-1	TRBJ1-1	TRBD1	.	CSVTRDRGMATEAFF	TGCAGTGTCACAAGGGACAGGGGAATGGCCACTGAAGCTTTCTTT
TRBV2	TRBJ2-1	.	.	CASSEGSTEQFF	TGTGCCAGCAGTGAAGGTAGTACCGAGCAGTTCTTC
TRBV28	TRBJ2-7	.	many	CASSLGQHSYEQYF	TGTGCCAGCAGTTTAGGGCAGCACTCCTACGAGCAGTACTTC
TRBV12-3/TRBV12-4	TRBJ2-5	TRBD2	few	CASSLGLAGEETQCF	TGTGCCAGCAGTTTAGGCCTAGCGGGAGAAGAGACCCAGTGCTTC
TRBV6-5	TRBJ2-7	.	.	CASSSTHRDLYEQYF	TGTGCCAGCAGTTCCACTCACAGGGATCTCTACGAGCAGTACTTC
TRBV12-5	TRBJ2-1	.	.	CASGPAPLAADYNEQFF	TGTGCTAGTGGTCCTGCGCCCTTAGCGGCCGACTACAATGAGCAGTTCTTC
TRBV28	TRBJ2-7	TRBD1	.	CASTPGQPPPYEQYF	TGTGCCAGCACCCCGGGACAGCCTCCACCCTACGAGCAGTACTTC
TRBV5-1	TRBJ2-3	.	few	CASSLEGRGLDTQYF	TGCGCCAGCAGCTTGGAGGGGCGGGGATTGGATACGCAGTATTTT
TRBV7-3	TRBJ1-1	.	few	CASSIHGALNTEAFF	TGTGCCAGCAGCATACACGGGGCACTGAACACTGAAGCTTTCTTT
TRBV30	TRBJ2-1	TRBD1	few	CAWSGDRGRKDEQFF	TGTGCCTGGAGTGGGGACAGGGGCCGTAAGGATGAGCAGTTCTTC
TRBV4-3	TRBJ2-5	.	.	CASSQGSGQKRETQYF	TGCGCCAGCAGCCAAGGCAGCGGTCAAAAGAGGGAGACCCAGTACTTC
TRBV3-1	TRBJ1-5	.	few	CASSQGWQGNQPQHF	TGTGCCAGCAGCCAAGGGTGGCAGGGGAATCAGCCCCAGCATTTT